The 8 T cell receptor beta chains listed next were all sequenced from one sample in a study of OX40 agonist ivuxolimab in advanced cancers. Generated by immunoSEQ multiplex PCR, the TCRdb table keeps only in-frame clones and is missing some. The repertoire holds 11,000 or so clones, with approximately 90% as singletons. The starting material was CD4+ or CD8+ T cells sorted from blood, obtained in a trial of the OX40 agonist ivuxolimab. These receptors all stem from an adult with an advanced solid tumor such as melanoma, head and neck, liver or kidney cancer.

This chain uses TRBV5-1 with TRBJ2-7; 11 positions match TRBD1. Germline assignment: CDR1 SGHRS and CDR2 YFSETQ. The CDR3 covers 13 residues. Trimming cost V 5 bases and J 7 bases; bases outside gene matches: 5. The CDR3: CASSPGTGGEQYF. The CDR3 bases are TGCGCCAGCAGTCCCGGGACAGGGGGAGAGCAGTACTTC.

The J gene is TRBJ1-2, the V gene TRBV29-1; D is possibly TRBD1 (5 bases). CDR1 and CDR2 from the germline V gene are SQVTM and ANQGSEA. Trimming pared 4 bases from V and 7 bases from J, leaving 13 bases between. The CDR3 spans 12 residues. CDR3 region: CSVGKGLRGYTF. The DNA of the CDR3 is TGCAGCGTTGGTAAGGGGCTGCGTGGCTACACCTTC. The full variable domain, rest sourced from reference TRBV29-1 and TRBJ1-2, is SAVISQKPSRDICQRGTSLTIQCQVDSQVTMMFWYRQQPGQSLTLIATANQGSEATYESGFVIDKFPISRPNLTFSTLTVSNMSPEDSSIYLCSVGKGLRGYTFGSGTRLTVV.

The sample holds a few counts of this clone. The V call is TRBV7-9, the J call TRBJ2-3; TRBD2 matches 9 bases. The CDR3 spans 16 residues. Unmatched junction bases numbered 5, after V lost 4 bases and J lost 0 bases. Germline V CDR1 and CDR2: SEHNR, FQNEAQ (reference sequence). The CDR3 spells CASSSPTSGSTDTQYF. The CDR3 region has the DNA TGTGCCAGCAGCTCGCCTACTAGCGGGAGCACAGATACGCAGTATTTT.

The chain carries TRBV4-3 and TRBJ2-2, with D tentatively TRBD1 or TRBD2 (6 bases each). CDR3 length: 15 amino acids. Germline V gene data show CDR1 as LGHNA and CDR2 as YSLEER. Trimming removed 0 bases at V and 4 bases at J, with 9 bases between. The CDR3 nucleotides are TGCGCCAGCAGCCAAGATGGAGGGGGCACCGGGGAGCTGTTTTTT. This sequence encodes CASSQDGGGTGELFF.

The chain uses TRBV27 and TRBJ2-1, with 7 bases identical to TRBD1. Per the germline V gene, CDR1 is MNHEY and CDR2 is SMNVEV (reference sequence). The V and J ends lost 11 bases and 9 bases, in that order; junction bases with no gene match: 7. This CDR3 is built from 11 residues. In nucleotides, the CDR3 is TGTGCCTCCTACAGGGGTACTGAGCAGTTCTTC. It encodes CASYRGTEQFF.

This chain connects TRBV7-2 to TRBJ2-7; no definite D call. Trimming shortened V by 2 bases and J by 3 bases, and 5 bases separated the two germline ends. The germline gives CDR1 SGHTA, CDR2 FQGNSA. This CDR3 contains 12 residues. Written as DNA, the CDR3 is TGTGCCAGCAGCTTATTAGACTACGAGCAGTACTTC. It codes for CASSLLDYEQYF.

The rearrangement uses TRBV2 and TRBJ1-5; no definite D call. Germline V gene data show CDR1 as SNHLY and CDR2 as FYNNEI. The CDR3 length is 13 residues. Trimming shortened V by 8 bases and J by 2 bases, and 10 bases separated the two germline ends. In nucleotides, the CDR3 is TGTGCCAGCGGCCCGGGAGGCAATCAGCCCCAGCATTTT. The encoded protein is CASGPGGNQPQHF.

The chain combines TRBV29-1 with TRBJ2-3, with a tentative D call TRBD2 (5 bases). Germline V CDR1 and CDR2: SQVTM, ANQGSEA. There are 13 residues in the CDR3. Trimming cost V 2 bases and J 4 bases, with 10 bases left between them. The CDR3: CSVELAGPDTQYF. CDR3 nucleotide sequence: TGCAGCGTTGAACTCGCGGGTCCAGATACGCAGTATTTT.